This passage covers 5 T cell receptor beta chains from one sample sequenced in a study of control samples from healthy donors and cancer patients (dated by TCRdb to 2020 to 2021). The receptor library was made with the immunoSEQ multiplex PCR assay. In its TCRdb copy, this immuneACCESS table keeps in-frame sequences only and misses some clones. Where compared with another copy, unresolved V genes explain less than half of these, and the others have no known cause. This sample is represented by tens of thousands of clones; around 90% of them were singletons. The ten largest clones take up 13% to 15% of the sample. What was sequenced was blood. The receptors were gathered from a woman between 65 and 79 years old in good health.

The chain uses TRBV7-9 and TRBJ2-5; D may be TRBD1 (5 bases). This CDR3 spans 12 amino acids. CDR1 is SEHNR, CDR2 FQNEAQ, per germline (reference sequence). V was shortened by 4 bases and J by 7 bases, with 10 bases between the two germline ends. The CDR3: CASSSDSATQYF. In DNA form, the CDR3 reads TGTGCCAGCAGCTCCGACAGTGCGACCCAGTACTTC.

This clone was counted between two and nine times. V and J are TRBV6-5 and TRBJ1-1; TRBD1 might be the D (5 bases). The V and J ends lost 6 bases and 1 base respectively, with 12 bases between them. Germline V gene lookup returns CDR1 MNHEY and CDR2 SVGAGI. The CDR3 extends over 14 amino acids. CDR3 DNA: TGTGCCAGCAGATTAGTAGGACAGAACACTGAAGCTTTCTTT. Translation gives CASRLVGQNTEAFF.

V usage is TRBV7-9 and J usage is TRBJ2-7, with D hard to call. The CDR3 has 12 amino acids. Per germline, CDR1 SEHNR and CDR2 FQNEAQ (reference sequence). V lost 7 bases, J lost 4 bases, and 11 bases lay in between. The CDR3 DNA follows: TGTGCCAGCACACCGCTAGAATACGAGCAGTACTTC. It translates to CASTPLEYEQYF.

The chain uses TRBV13 and TRBJ2-7; 7 bases are shared with TRBD1. This CDR3 has 14 residues. Germline lookup yields CDR1 PRHDT and CDR2 FYEKMQ (reference sequence). After removal of 6 bases from V and 7 bases from J, the junction contained 12 bases not matched to a gene. The CDR3 is CASSSGTAVGEQYF. CDR3 bases: TGTGCCAGCAGTTCCGGGACAGCCGTTGGTGAGCAGTACTTC.

This rearrangement joins TRBV30 to TRBJ2-5; tentative D call: TRBD2 (6 bases). The CDR3 is 13 residues long. Between the trimmed V and J ends, which lost 8 bases and 5 bases, there was a span of 18 bases. CDR1 is GTSNPN and CDR2 is SVGIG in the germline V gene (reference sequence). CDR3: CALTRSGEETQYF. DNA of the CDR3: TGTGCCCTTACCCGCTCGGGGGAGGAGACCCAGTACTTC.